These 16 T cell receptor beta chains came from one sample sequenced in a study of cytomegalovirus exposure and HLA in healthy donors. PCR was performed using 60 Vbeta and 13 Jbeta primers. Clones were read by immunoSEQ multiplex PCR, and TCRdb kept only the in-frame ones, dropping some. The repertoire holds some 150,000 clones, roughly 82% seen once, with around a tenth in the top ten. The specimen sequenced was PBMCs. These receptors came from a man between 45 and 60 years old in good health and CMV-seropositive.

The chain has TRBV11-1 and TRBJ1-2; TRBD1 might be the D (5 bases). CDR1 is SGHAT, CDR2 FQDESV, per germline (reference sequence). Deletions cut 0 bases from V and 5 bases from J, with 7 bases between. This CDR3 has 13 residues. CDR3 sequence (DNA): TGTGCCAGCAGCTTAGCAGGGGAATATGGCTACACCTTC. Translated: CASSLAGEYGYTF.

The chain links TRBV29-1 to TRBJ1-2, with a tentative D call TRBD1 (6 bases). The length of the CDR3 is 13 residues. V lost 7 bases and J 4 bases, leaving 16 bases between the germline ends. Germline V gene lookup returns CDR1 SQVTM and CDR2 ANQGSEA. CDR3 sequence (DNA): TGCAGCGCTGGGACAACGCCAGGCTATGGCTACACCTTC. Protein: CSAGTTPGYGYTF.

This clone was seen a single time. The gene calls are TRBV4-3 and TRBJ2-3, with TRBD1 identical over 9 bases. With 2 bases clipped from V and 3 bases from J, the junction kept 9 bases outside the gene matches. Germline-derived CDR1 and CDR2 are LGHNA and YSLEER. CDR3 length: 17 amino acids. CDR3 protein: CASSQSPTGQGTDTQYF. The CDR3 DNA sequence: TGCGCCAGCAGCCAATCGCCGACGGGACAGGGAACAGATACGCAGTATTTT.

V gene TRBV19 combines with J gene TRBJ1-1; D remains unclear. CDR1 LNHDA and CDR2 SQIVND come from the germline V gene (reference sequence). The CDR3 sequence is 15 residues long. V lost 3 bases, J lost 0 bases, and 11 bases lay in between. The CDR3 spells CASSILADMNTEAFF. Here the CDR3 DNA reads TGTGCCAGTAGTATTTTGGCAGATATGAACACTGAAGCTTTCTTT.

The V gene is TRBV5-1, the J gene TRBJ2-7; no clear D. With 0 bases removed from V and 2 bases from J, the gap between germline ends came to 9 bases. Germline lookup yields CDR1 SGHRS and CDR2 YFSETQ. The CDR3 extends over 14 amino acids. The CDR3, as DNA: TGCGCCAGCAGCTTGGAGGCGGATACCTACGAGCAGTACTTC. As protein: CASSLEADTYEQYF. Supplemented by reference TRBV5-1 and TRBJ2-7, the full variable domain reads KAGVTQTPRYLIKTRGQQVTLSCSPISGHRSVSWYQQTPGQGLQFLFEYFSETQRNKGNFPGRFSGRQFSNSRSEMNVSTLELGDSALYLCASSLEADTYEQYFGPGTRLTVT.

The V gene is TRBV18, the J gene TRBJ1-1, with unresolved D. Between the trimmed V and J ends, which lost 6 bases and 0 bases, there was a span of 11 bases. The CDR3 runs to 14 residues. Looked up from germline, CDR1 is KGHSH and CDR2 is LQKENI. DNA for the CDR3: TGTGCCAGCTCGGGGAGCGTTCTGAACACTGAAGCTTTCTTT. Translated, it gives CASSGSVLNTEAFF. Based on the CDR3 plus reference TRBV18 and TRBJ1-1, the full variable domain is NAGVMQNPRHLVRRRGQEARLRCSPMKGHSHVYWYRQLPEEGLKFMVYLQKENIIDESGMPKERFSAEFPKEGPSILRIQQVVRGDSAAYFCASSGSVLNTEAFFGQGTRLTVV.

The chain joins TRBV7-3 to TRBJ2-1, with 9 bases lining up with TRBD2. The V and J ends lost 5 bases and 0 bases, in that order; junction bases with no gene match: 2. CDR1 and CDR2 from the germline V gene are SGHTA and FQGTGA. This CDR3 has 15 residues. The CDR3 protein is CASSVSGSSYNEQFF. The CDR3 DNA reads TGTGCCAGCAGCGTTAGCGGGAGCTCCTACAATGAGCAGTTCTTC.

The chain carries TRBV9 and TRBJ2-5; possibly TRBD2 for D (6 bases). The V gene's germline CDR1 is SGDLS and CDR2 YYNGEE. The ends were cut back, 2 bases at V and 4 bases at J, with 15 bases in the middle. The CDR3 loop spans 15 amino acids. The CDR3 is CASSVFPGRPETQYF. Written as DNA, the CDR3 is TGTGCCAGCAGCGTCTTTCCAGGGAGGCCAGAGACCCAGTACTTC.

The V and J genes are TRBV4-1 and TRBJ2-1, with 7 bases fitting TRBD2. J gave up 7 bases and V 3 bases, and 3 bases lay outside the gene matches. Germline V gives CDR1 MGHRA, CDR2 YSYEKL. The CDR3 is 13 amino acids. DNA for the CDR3: TGCGCCAGCAGCCAGTTGGGACTAAATGAGCAGTTCTTC. Protein product: CASSQLGLNEQFF.

Turning to this clone: Different DNA sequences within this sample yield the same CDR3. V and J are TRBV27 and TRBJ2-7, with a tentative D call TRBD2 (6 bases). The CDR3 consists of 13 residues. CDR1 is MNHEY and CDR2 is SMNVEV in the germline V gene (reference sequence). V was shortened by 3 bases and J by 1 base, with 7 bases between the two germline ends. The CDR3 nucleotides read TGTGCCAGCAGTTTGACTAGTTCCTACGAGCAGTACTTC. Its translation: CASSLTSSYEQYF.

The rearrangement links TRBV11-3 to TRBJ2-7, with a tentative D call TRBD1 (6 bases). Trimming took off 1 base at V and 2 bases at J, with 12 bases between the two ends. Germline values: CDR1 SGHNT, CDR2 YENEEA. The CDR3 extends over 15 amino acids. The CDR3 region has the DNA TGTGCCAGCAGCTTAGGCGCGGACAGTACCTACGAGCAGTACTTC. This sequence encodes CASSLGADSTYEQYF. The full variable domain, in which reference TRBV11-3 and TRBJ2-7 provide the parts outside the CDR3, is EAGVVQSPRYKIIEKKQPVAFWCNPISGHNTLYWYLQNLGQGPELLIRYENEEAVDDSQLPKDRFSAERLKGVDSTLKIQPAELGDSAVYLCASSLGADSTYEQYFGPGTRLTVT.

This rearrangement joins TRBV5-8 to TRBJ1-4, with D perhaps matching TRBD1 (6 bases). Trimming left V 1 base short and J 7 bases short, with 14 bases between. This CDR3 spans 15 amino acids. The germline CDR1 and CDR2 sequences are SGHTS and YDEGEE. CDR3 sequence (DNA): TGTGCCAGCAGCTTGAGGGGTCAGGGGCGTGAAAAACTGTTTTTT. This sequence encodes CASSLRGQGREKLFF.

The CDR3 DNA reads TGTGCCAGCAGCTCAGGGGGTCGGTATGGCTACACCTTC. Residues: CASSSGGRYGYTF. The V call is TRBV5-4, the J call TRBJ1-2; 7 nucleotides align to TRBD1. The J segment lost 5 bases and the V segment lost 3 bases, leaving 4 bases of the junction unmatched. Germline assignment: CDR1 SGHNT and CDR2 YYREEE (reference sequence). The CDR3 runs 13 residues.

In DNA, the CDR3 is TGTGCCAGCAGTTCAACGTCCGGGACTAGCGGTTACACCGGGGAGCTGTTTTTT. Translated, it gives CASSSTSGTSGYTGELFF. The chain combines TRBV25-1 with TRBJ2-2; 11 bases map to TRBD2. The V gene's germline CDR1 is MGHDK and CDR2 SYGVNS. With 5 bases clipped from V and 3 bases from J, the junction kept 11 bases outside the gene matches. The CDR3 spans 18 residues. The full variable domain, in which reference TRBV25-1 and TRBJ2-2 provide the parts outside the CDR3, is EADIYQTPRYLVIGTGKKITLECSQTMGHDKMYWYQQDPGMELHLIHYSYGVNSTEKGDLSSESTVSRIRTEHFPLTLESARPSHTSQYLCASSSTSGTSGYTGELFFGEGSRLTVL.

The CDR3, as DNA: TGTGCCAGCAGCCCTGGCAGAGTCGGGAGGAGAGATACGCAGTATTTT. Translating gives CASSPGRVGRRDTQYF. The V call is TRBV5-4, the J call TRBJ2-3; 7 nucleotides line up with TRBD2. This CDR3 has 16 amino acids. Unmatched junction bases numbered 13, after V lost 4 bases and J lost 5 bases. Germline CDR1 and CDR2: SGHNT and YYREEE (reference sequence).

The chain has TRBV19 and TRBJ2-3, with TRBD2 matching 9 bases. V was pared by 4 bases and J by 5 bases, with 4 bases of the junction left unmatched. The CDR3 length is 14 residues. The V gene's germline CDR1 is LNHDA and CDR2 SQIVND (reference sequence). The CDR3 loop is CASSSSGSVDTQYF. The CDR3 DNA follows: TGTGCCAGTAGTAGTAGCGGGAGCGTAGATACGCAGTATTTT.